This T cell receptor beta chain was retrieved from a study of shared T cell receptors in the human thymus (dated by TCRdb to the early 2020s). With regard to the full study: The study investigated the way shared, self-reactive T-cell receptor alpha chains are produced in the human thymus.

The protocol used for the library was the immunoSEQ multiplex PCR assay. The source is immuneACCESS, and TCRdb retained only in-frame sequences with V and J called. Part of the clones is not carried over; for the studies checked, unresolved V genes explain less than half of this, and the remainder is unexplained. The sample records hundreds of thousands of clones, about 90% of which are singletons. Under 0.01% of the sample lies in the top ten. Turning to this clone: Its antigen is unknown. No clone much larger than this one lies a single base away; base qualities are absent.

CDR1 is given as SGHNT and CDR2 as YENEEA, both from the germline V gene. Trimming accounts for 6 bases at V and 0 bases at J, while the number of junction bases matched to no gene is 5. The CDR3 runs 16 residues from the cysteine to the phenylalanine. Just the 48-base CDR3 DNA is kept, in frame starting at base 1. These data were likewise used in another study, on human thymus T cells. As the second paper documents: Donors were immunologically healthy infants undergoing open corrective cardiac surgery for congenital heart defects in Finland. Thymus tissue was obtained as surgical resects removed during corrective cardiac surgery. Biased V and J gene segment usage appeared to be present in both thymic and peripheral blood repertoires. According to the related research, thymic TCR repertoires were highly overlapping among unrelated individuals. The study described the TCR alpha and beta repertoires in roughly 8 infant thymus samples and a few matching peripheral blood samples. The infant donors were about 6 to 244 days old, and the cohort included six or seven males and a couple of females. After being mechanically released from the tissue, thymocytes were kept at -70 degrees C in pellets of about 10-32 million cells. Genomic DNA was extracted from frozen cell pellets with a QIAsymphony instrument. The immunoSEQ multiplex PCR assay was used to amplify the TCRB and TCRAD loci from a standardized amount of quality-controlled genomic DNA. Amplicons spanned the V(D)J region at a length sufficient to cover the CDR3 and identify V and J genes. The amplicons were sequenced on an Illumina platform via the commercial immunoSEQ service. Primer bias and sequencing errors were corrected as previously described, and TCRAD and TCRB definitions were based on the IMGT database. Repertoires were analysed with immunoSEQ Analyzer 3.0 and VDJTools, covering basic statistics, V/J segment usage, diversity estimates, rarefaction and pairwise overlap. Diversity was estimated using the Chao1, ChaoE, Efron-Thisted, Shannon and inverse Simpson indices, and was also estimated on datasets down-sampled to the size of the smallest sample. Repertoire overlap was assessed by strict matching of CDR3 nucleotide sequence, V gene and J gene, and clustering was done by Jaccard-based multidimensional scaling. On average, approximately 800,000 unique TCRB clonotypes were obtained from thymus samples, compared with 70,000 to 100,000 from blood samples.

The specimen was thymocytes. This clonotype originated in a boy under two years old with a congenital heart defect. Donor details come from another sample of the same person, matched by shared clones. The chain was built from TRBV11-3 and TRBJ2-6; TRBD1 matches 7 bases in the middle. DNA sequence: TGTGCCAGCAGTACAGGGGAAAGCTCTGGGGCCAACGTCCTGACTTTC. It encodes CASSTGESSGANVLTF.